This record covers a single TCR beta chain. What this receptor recognizes is not known. Base qualities are not provided; no much larger clone lies one nucleotide away. This entry is derived from a study of beta chain features in type 1 diabetes (dated by TCRdb to the late 2010s). Describing the broader study: No differences in mean age, gender distribution, total cell number or subset yield were found between patients and healthy donors. A total of some 100,000,000 sorted cells were examined across all samples, and a strong correlation was observed between cell number per subset and RNA yield. In the study, recently diagnosed type 1 diabetes patients and matched healthy donors were compared on the TCRB repertoires of their sorted circulating CD4+ T cell subsets. Naive and central memory subsets were obtained from all 30 or so donors, but regulatory and stem cell-like memory subsets were isolated from only 8 patients and about 8 healthy donors.

General study outcomes and caveats: Because cDNA was sequenced instead of genomic DNA, highly expressing activated cells could be over-represented, though the groups showed no difference in activation or CD3 levels. Naive, central memory and regulatory TCRB repertoires appeared more similar among patients than among healthy donors. In all four CD4+ subsets, TCRB CDR3 length was moderately but significantly shorter in type 1 diabetes patients. PCR might favor shorter templates, but patient and control samples were amplified and corrected together, so any skew would affect both groups equally. At VDJ recombination sites, type 1 diabetes patients had fewer insertions and more deleted nucleotides, which implies abnormalities in thymic rearrangement. HLA sub-analyses involved small numbers of individuals, so any influence of HLA type on TCRB rearrangement remained unresolved.

Each donor gave one peripheral blood draw, averaging around 120 mL, which was collected into heparinised tubes. A BD FACSAria II was used to sort naive, central memory, regulatory and stem cell-like memory CD4+ T cells with a panel that included CD45RO, CCR7, CD25, CD127, CD95 and CD27. All sorted populations exceeded 98% purity. Right away, PBMCs were isolated by Lymphoprep density gradient centrifugation and were stained directly, with no culture step. To minimize batch effects, samples were stained and sorted in pairs, one healthy donor with one patient per experiment. Trimming accounts for 1 base at V and 6 bases at J, while the number of junction bases matched to no gene is 9. Via the germline V gene, CDR1 is SGHTA and CDR2 FQGNSA. The cysteine opens and the phenylalanine closes a CDR3 of 16 amino acids. Of the read, only the CDR3 DNA is kept; its 48 bases are in frame from base 1. The entire amount of isolated RNA was reverse transcribed using the High Capacity cDNA Reverse Transcription Kit, so the sequenced TCRB transcripts were expressed ones. Naive, central memory and regulatory T cell samples underwent deep immunoSEQ sequencing, averaging about 3.57 million total reads per sample. Sorted cells were lysed in RLT buffer, and RNA was extracted using DNase-treated RNeasy Micro or Mini kits according to cell number. To prevent cross-contamination, every cell subset was processed on its own, while patient and healthy donor samples were processed together. The immunoSEQ multiplex PCR was used to amplify TCRB sequences from cDNA, yielding 87-bp fragments that span the CDR3 region. Sequencing of the amplicons was done on the Illumina HiSeq platform. The original methods were these. Synthetic template baselines were used to correct PCR bias computationally, reads within Hamming distance 2 were collapsed together, and singletons that could not be merged were discarded. Reads were aligned against IMGT to assign V, D and J genes, CDR3 length and insertions or deletions at six rearrangement sites. Clonotype counts were normalized to sorted cell number within each subset before computing true diversity and Gini coefficients with the tcR R package. The overlap coefficient, calculated on TCRB nucleotide sequences, was used to quantify repertoire sharing. TCRdb took over this immuneACCESS table, retaining in-frame rearrangements with V and J assigned. Such tables are incomplete; in checked studies, under half of the missing clones stem from an unresolved V gene, and the remainder is unexplained. V, J and clone size were drawn from that table, and D and trimming were deduced from the DNA. The table for this sample lists under 300,000 clones; 8% of them were counted only once. 0.9% to 1.2% of the sample belongs to the ten largest clones.

The sample consisted of central memory CD4+ T cells from blood. The chain is made from TRBV7-2 and TRBJ2-3; TRBD1 agrees with 8 junctional bases. This TCR came from a young woman in good health. The DNA is as follows: TGTGCCAGCAGCTTAGGCGTCAGGGGGCCATGGGATACGCAGTATTTT. It translates as CASSLGVRGPWDTQYF.